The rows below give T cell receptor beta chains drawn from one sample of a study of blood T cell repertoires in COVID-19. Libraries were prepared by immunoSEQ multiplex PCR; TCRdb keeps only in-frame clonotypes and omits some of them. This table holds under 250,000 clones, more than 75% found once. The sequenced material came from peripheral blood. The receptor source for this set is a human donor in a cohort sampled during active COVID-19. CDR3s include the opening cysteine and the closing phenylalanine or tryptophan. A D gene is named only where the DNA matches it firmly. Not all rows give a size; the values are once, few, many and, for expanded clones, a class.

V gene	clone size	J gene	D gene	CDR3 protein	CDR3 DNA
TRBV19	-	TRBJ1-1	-	CASSPTGPEAFF	TGTGCCAGCTCCCCCACAGGTCCTGAAGCTTTCTTT
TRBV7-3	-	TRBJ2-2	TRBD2	CASSPSLAATGELFF	TGTGCCAGCAGCCCGTCACTAGCGGCTACCGGGGAGCTGTTTTTT
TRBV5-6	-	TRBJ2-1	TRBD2	CASSLLPGGRKVDEQFF	TGTGCCAGCAGCTTACTTCCTGGCGGGAGGAAGGTGGATGAGCAGTTCTTC
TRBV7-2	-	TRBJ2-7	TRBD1	CASSFTGGSTYEQYF	TGTGCCAGCAGCTTTACAGGGGGGTCGACTTACGAGCAGTACTTC
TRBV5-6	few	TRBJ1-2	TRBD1	CASSLIATGVTYGYTF	TGTGCCAGCAGCTTGATAGCGACAGGGGTCACCTATGGCTACACCTTC
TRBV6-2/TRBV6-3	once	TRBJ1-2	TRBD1	CASSPGTGGSYGYTF	TGTGCCAGCAGTCCCGGGACAGGGGGGAGCTATGGCTACACCTTC
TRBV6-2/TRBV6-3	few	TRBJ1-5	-	CASSLGQTPGGQPQHF	TGTGCCAGCAGCCTAGGACAGACCCCGGGGGGTCAGCCCCAGCATTTT
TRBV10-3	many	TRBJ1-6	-	CAISESTGPTSSPLHF	TGTGCCATCAGTGAGTCGACAGGCCCTACCTCGTCACCCCTCCACTTT
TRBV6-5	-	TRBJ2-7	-	CASKNGVSYEQYF	TGTGCCAGCAAAAACGGGGTTAGTTACGAGCAGTACTTC
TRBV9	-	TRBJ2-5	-	CASSVVGGETQYF	TGTGCCAGCAGCGTAGTAGGAGGCGAGACCCAGTACTTC
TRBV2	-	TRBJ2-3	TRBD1	CASSVNRGLDTQYF	TGTGCCAGCAGTGTGAACAGGGGGCTAGATACGCAGTATTTT
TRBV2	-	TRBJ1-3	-	CASSGLGHSGNTIYF	TGTGCCAGCAGTGGGTTGGGCCACTCTGGAAACACCATATATTTT
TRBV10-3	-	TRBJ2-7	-	CAISEVAEGYEQYF	TGTGCCATCAGTGAGGTAGCGGAGGGCTACGAGCAGTACTTC
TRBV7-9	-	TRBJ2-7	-	CASSPSGQSYEQYF	TGTGCCAGCAGCCCCAGCGGACAGAGCTACGAGCAGTACTTC
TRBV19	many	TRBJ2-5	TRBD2	CASQDSWEGQETQYF	TGTGCCAGCCAGGATTCTTGGGAGGGTCAGGAGACCCAGTACTTC
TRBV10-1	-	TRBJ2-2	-	CASSDRETTGELFF	TGCGCCAGCAGTGACCGGGAGACCACCGGGGAGCTGTTTTTT
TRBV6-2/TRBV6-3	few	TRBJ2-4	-	CASSSGGALAKNIQYF	TGTGCCAGCAGTTCCGGAGGGGCTCTAGCCAAAAACATTCAGTACTTC
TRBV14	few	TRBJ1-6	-	CASSPILGRGNSPLHF	TGTGCCAGCAGCCCGATACTAGGACGCGGTAATTCACCCCTCCACTTT
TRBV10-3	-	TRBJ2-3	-	CAISGDTGTDTQYF	TGTGCCATCAGCGGGGACACCGGCACAGATACGCAGTATTTT
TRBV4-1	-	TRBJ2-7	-	CASSRGSPSYEQYF	TGCGCCAGTTCAAGGGGATCTCCCTCCTACGAGCAGTACTTC